What follows are 21 T cell receptor beta chains derived from one specimen sequenced in a study of blood T cell repertoires in COVID-19. Sequenced by immunoSEQ multiplex PCR; TCRdb stores in-frame clones only, minus some. This sample carries 120,000 or so clones, around 80% of them seen once, and the ten largest clones take 5.9%. The sequenced sample was peripheral blood. All receptors come from a man at least 80 years old with active or convalescent COVID-19.

The rearrangement uses TRBV6-2 or TRBV6-3 and TRBJ1-2; the match to TRBD1 covers 10 bases. Germline assignment: CDR1 MNHEY and CDR2 SVGEGT. The CDR3 totals 14 residues. J gave up 4 bases and V 5 bases, and 4 bases lay outside the gene matches. CDR3 nucleotides: TGTGCCAGCAGTACCGGGACAGGGGCCTATGGCTACACCTTC. It yields the protein CASSTGTGAYGYTF.

The rearrangement links TRBV7-3 to TRBJ1-6; D is unresolved. CDR3 length equals 14 residues. Trimming shortened V by 4 bases and J by 0 bases, and 4 bases separated the two germline ends. Germline CDR1 is SGHTA and CDR2 is FQGTGA. The DNA of the CDR3 is TGTGCCAGCAGCTCTAACTCCTATAATTCACCCCTCCACTTT. Its translation is CASSSNSYNSPLHF.

V and J are TRBV28 and TRBJ2-2; 12 bases align to TRBD1. The J segment lost 4 bases and the V segment lost 2 bases, leaving 2 bases of the junction unmatched. The V gene's germline CDR1 is MDHEN and CDR2 SYDVKM. This CDR3 is built from 16 residues. CDR3 loop: CASSLGTGGGTGELFF. CDR3 DNA sequence: TGTGCCAGCAGTTTAGGGACAGGGGGCGGCACCGGGGAGCTGTTTTTT.

The CDR3 protein is CASSLLGGYSMNTEAFF. CDR3 DNA sequence: TGTGCCAGCAGCTTATTGGGTGGGTACAGTATGAACACTGAAGCTTTCTTT. The chain uses TRBV7-9 and TRBJ1-1, with D uncertain. V lost 2 bases and J lost 0, with 16 bases in between. This CDR3 is 17 amino acids long. CDR1 and CDR2 (germline): SEHNR, FQNEAQ (reference sequence).

The chain is built from TRBV7-9 and TRBJ2-3; 11 nucleotides agree with TRBD2. The CDR3 spans 15 residues. Trimming removed 4 bases from V and 4 bases from J; junction bases left unmatched: 4. Germline V gene data show CDR1 as SEHNR and CDR2 as FQNEAQ (reference sequence). Here the CDR3 reads CASSWATSGADTQYF. The CDR3 region has the DNA TGTGCCAGCAGCTGGGCGACTAGCGGGGCAGATACGCAGTATTTT.

This rearrangement joins TRBV28 to TRBJ2-7, with 8 nucleotides matching TRBD1. The germline V gene encodes CDR1 MDHEN and CDR2 SYDVKM. V lost 5 bases and J lost 5; bases outside the gene matches: 11. CDR3 size: 15 residues. CDR3 DNA sequence: TGTGCCAGCAGTCCTCTCGGACAGGGCGGACACGAGCAGTACTTC. Protein product: CASSPLGQGGHEQYF. Combining the CDR3 with reference TRBV28 and TRBJ2-7 gives the whole variable domain DVKVTQSSRYLVKRTGEKVFLECVQDMDHENMFWYRQDPGLGLRLIYFSYDVKMKEKGDIPEGYSVSREKKERFSLILESASTNQTSMYLCASSPLGQGGHEQYFGPGTRLTVT.

This chain uses TRBV29-1 with TRBJ1-5; D is undetermined. Germline CDR1 and CDR2: SQVTM and ANQGSEA. The CDR3 contains 12 residues. The V and J ends lost 2 bases and 12 bases respectively, with 14 bases between them. The CDR3 coding sequence is TGCAGCGTTGAATCTGGTACTAGTGGCCAGCATTTT. Encoded protein: CSVESGTSGQHF.

This clone came up once. For the CDR3, the DNA is TGTGCCAGCAGCTTGTATCGGGGTAGTACATACAATGAGCAGTTCTTC. It yields the protein CASSLYRGSTYNEQFF. The rearrangement joins TRBV5-5 to TRBJ2-1; D is perhaps TRBD2 (5 bases). Germline lookup yields CDR1 SGHKS and CDR2 YYEKEE (reference sequence). V was shortened by 1 base and J by 4 bases, with 15 bases between the two germline ends. The CDR3 is 16 residues long. Combining the CDR3 with reference TRBV5-5 and TRBJ2-1 gives the whole variable domain DAGVTQSPTHLIKTRGQQVTLRCSPISGHKSVSWYQQVLGQGPQFIFQYYEKEERGRGNFPDRFSARQFPNYSSELNVNALLLGDSALYLCASSLYRGSTYNEQFFGPGTRLTVL.

The chain carries TRBV2 and TRBJ2-1; TRBD2 matches at 11 bases. This CDR3 comprises 19 residues. The trim removed 3 bases at V and 8 bases at J, leaving 18 bases unmatched. Looked up from germline, CDR1 is SNHLY and CDR2 is FYNNEI. CDR3 sequence (DNA): TGTGCCAGCAGTGACCGCGACAGGGTTAGTGGGACTAGCGGTGATGAGCAGTTCTTC. Translation: CASSDRDRVSGTSGDEQFF.

The V and J genes are TRBV6-6 and TRBJ1-4; D is unclear. V was trimmed by 0 bases and J by 11 bases, leaving 19 bases between them. CDR3 length: 16 residues. CDR1 is MNHNY and CDR2 is SVGAGI in the germline V gene (reference sequence). The CDR3 region is CASSYSAQVPLGKLFF. DNA for the CDR3: TGTGCCAGCAGTTACTCGGCCCAGGTTCCACTTGGGAAACTGTTTTTT.

This clone was counted between two and nine times. V usage is TRBV25-1 and J usage is TRBJ1-2, with TRBD1 as a possible D gene (6 bases). The CDR3 has 15 residues. V was trimmed by 3 bases and J by 8 bases, leaving 19 bases between them. Germline CDR1 MGHDK, CDR2 SYGVNS. The CDR3 sequence: CASSDTGTKYVGYTF. DNA for the CDR3: TGTGCCAGCAGTGACACCGGGACAAAATATGTGGGCTACACCTTC.

The chain is built from TRBV19 and TRBJ1-2, with 8 bases lining up with TRBD1. The CDR3 runs 17 residues. The trim removed 7 bases at V and 7 bases at J, leaving 20 bases unmatched. The germline CDR1 and CDR2 sequences are LNHDA and SQIVND (reference sequence). The CDR3 nucleotides read TGTGCCAGTATTTCGAGAGCGACAGGGGTGAACAGTCGTGGCTACACCTTC. Translated: CASISRATGVNSRGYTF.

This sequence joins TRBV7-8 and TRBJ1-1, with D perhaps matching TRBD1 (5 bases). Germline CDR1 is SGHVS and CDR2 is FQNEAQ. Trimming took off 4 bases at V and 6 bases at J, with 12 bases between the two ends. There are 13 residues in the CDR3. CDR3 bases: TGTGCCAGCAGCTCAGAGGTGACAGCTGAAGCTTTCTTT. Translating it yields CASSSEVTAEAFF.

This clone was observed a few times. The chain is built from TRBV3-1 (or the pseudogene TRBV3-2) and TRBJ1-1; D unresolved. This CDR3 has 13 amino acids. Germline CDR1 is LGHDT and CDR2 is YNNKEL (reference sequence). V was cut by 0 bases and J by 11 bases, with 13 bases left in between. The CDR3 here is CASSQDYWREAFF. In DNA, the CDR3 is TGTGCCAGCAGCCAAGATTACTGGAGGGAGGCTTTCTTT.

J is TRBJ1-2 and V is TRBV5-4; D is perhaps TRBD1 (6 bases). Germline V CDR1 and CDR2: SGHNT, YYREEE (reference sequence). Trimming removed 4 bases at V and 0 bases at J, with 10 bases between. The length of the CDR3 is 14 residues. CDR3 nucleotide sequence: TGTGCCAGCAGCCGGGACACTGCTAACTATGGCTACACCTTC. Translation gives CASSRDTANYGYTF.

This clone occurred once. The chain uses TRBV11-2 and TRBJ1-1; no clear D. CDR3 length: 14 residues. V lost 3 bases, J lost 1 base, and 9 bases lay in between. From germline, CDR1 is SGHAT and CDR2 FQNNGV. CDR3 sequence (DNA): TGTGCCAGCAGCTTCTTACAGAAGAACACTGAAGCTTTCTTT. This sequence encodes CASSFLQKNTEAFF.

The J gene is TRBJ2-3, the V gene TRBV7-2; 10 nucleotides agree with TRBD2. Trimming at V came to 4 bases and at J to 6 bases, leaving 10 bases not matched to a gene. Per the germline V gene, CDR1 is SGHTA and CDR2 is FQGNSA. This CDR3 is 16 amino acids long. The CDR3 reads CASSSSSGGFSDTQYF. The CDR3 nucleotides read TGTGCCAGCAGCTCTTCTAGCGGGGGTTTTTCGGATACGCAGTATTTT. Variable domain in full (rest from reference TRBV7-2 and TRBJ2-3): GAGVSQSPSNKVTEKGKDVELRCDPISGHTALYWYRQSLGQGLEFLIYFQGNSAPDKSGLPSDRFSAERTGGSVSTLTIQRTQQEDSAVYLCASSSSSGGFSDTQYFGPGTRLTVL.

The CDR3 is CASARANYGYTF. The CDR3 nucleotides are TGCGCCAGCGCCAGGGCTAACTATGGCTACACCTTC. The chain couples TRBV5-1 to TRBJ1-2; D possibly corresponds to TRBD1 (5 bases). Germline V gene data show CDR1 as SGHRS and CDR2 as YFSETQ. V was shortened by 7 bases and J by 0 bases, with 7 bases between the two germline ends. The CDR3 extends over 12 amino acids. Combining the CDR3 with reference TRBV5-1 and TRBJ1-2 gives the whole variable domain KAGVTQTPRYLIKTRGQQVTLSCSPISGHRSVSWYQQTPGQGLQFLFEYFSETQRNKGNFPGRFSGRQFSNSRSEMNVSTLELGDSALYLCASARANYGYTFGSGTRLTVV.

This clone has a single count. The J gene is TRBJ2-2, the V gene TRBV11-2, with 10 nucleotides matching TRBD1. The V gene end was trimmed by 7 bases and the J gene end by 4 bases; junction bases not matched to a gene: 6. CDR3 length: 15 residues. Germline values: CDR1 SGHAT, CDR2 FQNNGV. CDR3 sequence reads: CASTRQGATTGELFF. In DNA form, the CDR3 reads TGTGCCAGCACGAGACAGGGGGCAACCACCGGGGAGCTGTTTTTT.

This sequence joins TRBV5-4 and TRBJ2-3, with 8 nucleotides matching TRBD2. Germline trimming cut 4 bases from V and 4 bases from J; bases unmatched to any gene: 5. CDR1 and CDR2 from the germline V gene are SGHNT and YYREEE (reference sequence). CDR3 length: 14 residues. The CDR3 region has the DNA TGTGCCAGCAGCCGGGAGGGATTCCCAGATACGCAGTATTTT. Its protein is CASSREGFPDTQYF. Filled out from reference TRBV5-4 and TRBJ2-3, the complete variable domain reads ETGVTQSPTHLIKTRGQQVTLRCSSQSGHNTVSWYQQALGQGPQFIFQYYREEENGRGNFPPRFSGLQFPNYSSELNVNALELDDSALYLCASSREGFPDTQYFGPGTRLTVL.

The count of this clone is one. This chain uses TRBV7-2 with TRBJ1-2, with D perhaps matching TRBD1 (6 bases). This CDR3 has 14 residues. V was clipped by 5 bases and J by 4 bases, with 14 bases between them. Per the germline V gene, CDR1 is SGHTA and CDR2 is FQGNSA. The CDR3: CASSARQVGYGYTF. In DNA, the CDR3 is TGTGCCAGCAGCGCCAGACAGGTCGGCTATGGCTACACCTTC.